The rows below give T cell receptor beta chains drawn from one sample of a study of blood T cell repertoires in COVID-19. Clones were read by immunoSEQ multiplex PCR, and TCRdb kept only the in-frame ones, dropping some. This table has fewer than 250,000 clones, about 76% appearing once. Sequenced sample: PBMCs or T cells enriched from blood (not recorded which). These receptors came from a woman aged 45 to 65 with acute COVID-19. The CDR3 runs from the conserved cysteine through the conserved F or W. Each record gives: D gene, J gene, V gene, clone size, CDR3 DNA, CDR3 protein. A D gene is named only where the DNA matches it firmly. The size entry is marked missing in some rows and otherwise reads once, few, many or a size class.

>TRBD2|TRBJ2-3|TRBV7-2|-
TGTGCCAGCAGGGGGACTAGCGGGGGTCTCCGCACAGATACGCAGTATTTT
CASRGTSGGLRTDTQYF
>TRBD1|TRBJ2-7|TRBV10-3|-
TGTGCCATCAGTGATCGACAGGGGCCCTACGAGCAGTACTTC
CAISDRQGPYEQYF
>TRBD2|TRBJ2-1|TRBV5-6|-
TGTGCCAGCAGCCCCGAGGAGGGAGGGAGTTTCAATGAGCAGTTCTTC
CASSPEEGGSFNEQFF
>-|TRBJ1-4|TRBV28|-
TGTGCCAGCAGTTTATCAGCAACTAATGAAAAACTGTTTTTT
CASSLSATNEKLFF
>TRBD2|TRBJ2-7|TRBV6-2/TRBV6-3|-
TGTGCCAGCAGTTTAGCGGGAGGTCCCTCCTACGAGCAGTACTTC
CASSLAGGPSYEQYF
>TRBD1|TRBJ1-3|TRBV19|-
TGTGCCAGCGCGACAGGGGCCCGCTCTGGAAACACCATATATTTT
CASATGARSGNTIYF
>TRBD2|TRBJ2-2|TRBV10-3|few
TGTGCCATCAGTGAGCGCGGGAGGGCCACCGGGGAGCTGTTTTTT
CAISERGRATGELFF
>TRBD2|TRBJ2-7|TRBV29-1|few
TGCAGCGTTCCCGGGACTAGCGCCTTCTACGAGCAGTACTTC
CSVPGTSAFYEQYF
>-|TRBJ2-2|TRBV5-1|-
TGCGCCAGCAGCTTCGGACAGGGAGGGAGCACCGGGGAGCTGTTTTTT
CASSFGQGGSTGELFF
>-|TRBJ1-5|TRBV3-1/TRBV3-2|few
TGTGCCAGCAGCCAAGTACGGGATCAGCCCCAGCATTTT
CASSQVRDQPQHF
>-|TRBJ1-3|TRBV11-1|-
TGTGCCAGCAGCCGCGGGATGGACTCTGGAAACACCATATATTTT
CASSRGMDSGNTIYF
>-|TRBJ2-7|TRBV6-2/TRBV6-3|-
TGTGCCAGCAGTTCTCTGACAGGTCCTCCCTACGAGCAGTACTTC
CASSSLTGPPYEQYF
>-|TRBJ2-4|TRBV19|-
TGTGCCAGTAGTATAGGTGGTCAGGCAAACATTCAGTACTTC
CASSIGGQANIQYF
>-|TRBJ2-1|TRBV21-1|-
TGTGCCAGCAGCAAAGGCCCGCAGGGTTACACCATCCCAAAATACTACAATGAGCAGTTCTTC
CASSKGPQGYTIPKYYNEQFF
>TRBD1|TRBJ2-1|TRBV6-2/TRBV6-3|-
TGTGCCAGCAGTTACGCGGTAGGGGGCTACCACAATGAGCAGTTCTTC
CASSYAVGGYHNEQFF
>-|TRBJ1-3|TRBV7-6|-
TGTGCCAGCAGCTTACAGGGTGCCGGAAACACCATATATTTT
CASSLQGAGNTIYF
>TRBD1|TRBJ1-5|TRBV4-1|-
TGCGCCAGCAGCCAAGATCCAGGGGGCAACAATCAGCCCCAGCATTTT
CASSQDPGGNNQPQHF
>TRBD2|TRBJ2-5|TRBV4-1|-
TGCGCCAGCAGCCCCGGGGGGAAATTTTATCAAGAGACCCAGTACTTC
CASSPGGKFYQETQYF
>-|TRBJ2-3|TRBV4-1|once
TGCGCCAGCAGCCATCCAGCGGGCGGAACAGATACGCAGTATTTT
CASSHPAGGTDTQYF
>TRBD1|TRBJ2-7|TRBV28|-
TGTGCCAGCAGAAGGGACAGGGAGAGCTCCTACGAGCAGTACTTC
CASRRDRESSYEQYF
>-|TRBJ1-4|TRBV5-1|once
TGCGCCAGCAGCCCGACAAGTCGTCCTGGGCATGAAAAACTGTTTTTT
CASSPTSRPGHEKLFF
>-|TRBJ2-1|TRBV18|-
TGTGCCAGCTCACCACCGCAGCGGCACAGCTCCTACAATGAGCAGTTCTTC
CASSPPQRHSSYNEQFF
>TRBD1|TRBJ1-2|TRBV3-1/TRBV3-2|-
TGTGCCAGCAGCCAAGATTATGAGGGGGCGGGTGGCTACACCTTC
CASSQDYEGAGGYTF
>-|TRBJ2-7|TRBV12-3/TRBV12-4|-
TGTGCCAGCAGTTTAGGACAGAACTACGAGCAGTACTTC
CASSLGQNYEQYF
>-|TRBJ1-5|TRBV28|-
TGTGCCAGCAGAAACAGTTATAGCAATCAGCCCCAGCATTTT
CASRNSYSNQPQHF
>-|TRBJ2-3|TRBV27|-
TGTGCCAGCAGTTTTGAGACAGGCACAGATACGCAGTATTTT
CASSFETGTDTQYF
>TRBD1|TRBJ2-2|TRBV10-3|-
TGTGCCATCAGGGCGGGACAGGGTTCGGCTATCGGGGAGCTGTTTTTT
CAIRAGQGSAIGELFF
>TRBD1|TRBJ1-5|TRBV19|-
TGTGCCAGTACCAACAGGGGGTCCAATCAGCCCCAGCATTTT
CASTNRGSNQPQHF
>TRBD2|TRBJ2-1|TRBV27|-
TGTGCCAGCAGATTCGGGGGGAATGAGCAGTTCTTC
CASRFGGNEQFF
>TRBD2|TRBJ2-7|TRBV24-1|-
TGTGCCACCAGTGACACTAGCGGGAACTCCTACGAGCAGTACTTC
CATSDTSGNSYEQYF
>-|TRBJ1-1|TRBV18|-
TGTGCCAGCTCACGAGGCCAGTTGTCAGGGTCGAACACTGAAGCTTTCTTT
CASSRGQLSGSNTEAFF
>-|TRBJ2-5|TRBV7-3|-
TGTGCCAGCAGCCCGACAGGTTTGAAGACCCAGTACTTC
CASSPTGLKTQYF
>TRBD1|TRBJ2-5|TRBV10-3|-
TGTGCCATCAGCCAGGGACAGGGACAAGGCGAGACCCAGTACTTC
CAISQGQGQGETQYF
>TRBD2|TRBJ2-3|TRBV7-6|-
TGTGCCAGCAGCTCAACCGGGACTAGAGAGCGCACAGATACGCAGTATTTT
CASSSTGTRERTDTQYF
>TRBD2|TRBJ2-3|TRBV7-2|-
TGTGCCAGCAGGCCACCGGGACTAGCGGGAGGTACAGATACGCAGTATTTT
CASRPPGLAGGTDTQYF
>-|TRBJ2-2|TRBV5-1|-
TGCGCCAGCAGCGTTTACCCACAGGGATCCACCGGGGAGCTGTTTTTT
CASSVYPQGSTGELFF
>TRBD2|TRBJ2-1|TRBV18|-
TGTGCCAGCTCACCACCGTGGGCGGGAGACCACCGGGGTGAGCAGTTCTTC
CASSPPWAGDHRGEQFF
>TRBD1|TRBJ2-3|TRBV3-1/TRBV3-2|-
TGTGCCAGCAGCCAGGAGGGACAGGGAAAGGATACGCAGTATTTT
CASSQEGQGKDTQYF
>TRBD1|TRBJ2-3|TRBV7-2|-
TGTGCCAGCAGAATTAACAGGGGCCCCCCCACAGATACGCAGTATTTT
CASRINRGPPTDTQYF
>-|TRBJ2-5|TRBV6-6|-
TGTGCCAGCAGTTACTCATCGGGGTTGCAGACCCAGTACTTC
CASSYSSGLQTQYF
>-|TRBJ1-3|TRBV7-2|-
TGTGCCAGCAGCTTGACAGGAAACTCTGGAAACACCATATATTTT
CASSLTGNSGNTIYF
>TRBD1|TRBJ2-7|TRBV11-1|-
TGTGCCAGCAGTTTAGGGACAGGTGTCTCCTACGAGCAGTACTTC
CASSLGTGVSYEQYF
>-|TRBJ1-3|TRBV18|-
TGTGCCAGCTCCACTCCCGGGGGGACCTCTGGAAACACCATATATTTT
CASSTPGGTSGNTIYF
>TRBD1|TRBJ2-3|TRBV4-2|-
TGTGCCAGCAGCCAGGGGACAGGGAGCACAGATACGCAGTATTTT
CASSQGTGSTDTQYF
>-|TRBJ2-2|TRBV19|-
TGTGCCAGTAGTAGCGGGTCCGCGAACACCGGGGAGCTGTTTTTT
CASSSGSANTGELFF
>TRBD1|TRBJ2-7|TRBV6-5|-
TGTGCCAGCAGACCTACCGGGACAGGATCCTACGAGCAGTACTTC
CASRPTGTGSYEQYF
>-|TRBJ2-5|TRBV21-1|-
TGTGCCAGCAGCAAAGGAGGGGAGACCCAGTACTTC
CASSKGGETQYF
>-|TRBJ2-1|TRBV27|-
TGTGCCAGCAGTTCCCTATCGGGCAATGAGCAGTTCTTC
CASSSLSGNEQFF
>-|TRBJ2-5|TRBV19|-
TGTGCCAGTAGTAAGATCAGTCAAGAGACCCAGTACTTC
CASSKISQETQYF
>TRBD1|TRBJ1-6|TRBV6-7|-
TGTGCCAGCAGTTACTGGGGACAGGGGGACTTAAATAATTCACCCCTCCACTTT
CASSYWGQGDLNNSPLHF
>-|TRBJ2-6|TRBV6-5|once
TGTGCCAGCAGCGCACTGGTGAGTGGGGCCAACGTCCTGACTTTC
CASSALVSGANVLTF
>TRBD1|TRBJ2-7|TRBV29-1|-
TGCAGCGGAGGGGACAGGGGAAGCGAGCAGTACTTC
CSGGDRGSEQYF
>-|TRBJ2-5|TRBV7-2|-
TGTGCCAGCAGCCCGCCCCGGGTTCCGTCAGAAGAGACCCAGTACTTC
CASSPPRVPSEETQYF
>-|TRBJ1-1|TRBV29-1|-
TGCAGCGTTGAAGGAGGGAAGTTGGACACTGAAGCTTTCTTT
CSVEGGKLDTEAFF
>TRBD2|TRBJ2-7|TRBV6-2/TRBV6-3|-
TGTGCCAGCAGCCCCCTAGCGGGAAAATCCTACGAGCAGTACTTC
CASSPLAGKSYEQYF